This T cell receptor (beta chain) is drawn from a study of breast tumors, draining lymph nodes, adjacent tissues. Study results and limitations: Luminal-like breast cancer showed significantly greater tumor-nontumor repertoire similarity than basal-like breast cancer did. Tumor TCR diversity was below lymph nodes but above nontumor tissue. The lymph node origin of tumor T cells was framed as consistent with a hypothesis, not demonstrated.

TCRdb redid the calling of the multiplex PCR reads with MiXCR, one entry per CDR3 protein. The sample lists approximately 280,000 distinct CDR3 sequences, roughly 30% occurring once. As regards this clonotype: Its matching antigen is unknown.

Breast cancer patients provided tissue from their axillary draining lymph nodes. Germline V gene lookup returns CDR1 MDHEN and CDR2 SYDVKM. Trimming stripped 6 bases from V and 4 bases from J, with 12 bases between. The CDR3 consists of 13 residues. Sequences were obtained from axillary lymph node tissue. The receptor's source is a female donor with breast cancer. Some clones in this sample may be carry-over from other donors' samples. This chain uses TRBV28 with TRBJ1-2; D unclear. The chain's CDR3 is CASSPARFYGYTF. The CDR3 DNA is TGTGCCAGCAGCCCTGCAAGGTTCTATGGCTACACCTTC.